A selection of T cell receptor beta chains follows, all from one sample in a study of a mutant IDH1 vaccine in newly diagnosed glioma. Generated by immunoSEQ multiplex PCR, the TCRdb table keeps only in-frame clones and is missing some. The sample lists 20,000 or so clones, roughly 80% occurring once. No antigen is known for these receptors. Specimen: PBMCs, collected from a glioma patient whose treatment included an IDH1 peptide vaccine. These receptors all come from a man aged 35 to 55 with glioma. The CDR3 runs from the conserved cysteine through the conserved F or W. A D gene is named only where the DNA matches it firmly. Clone size is stated in some rows and not others, as once, few, many or a class when expanded.

TRBV7-8	-	TRBJ1-2	-	TGTGCCAGCAGCTGGCGGGGGGGTCGAGGCTACACCTTC	CASSWRGGRGYTF
TRBV5-5	-	TRBJ1-1	-	TGTGCCAGCAGCCGGGGGGTAGGTTACATGAACACTGAAGCTTTCTTT	CASSRGVGYMNTEAFF
TRBV28	-	TRBJ1-5	-	TGTGCCAGCAGTCCCAGTCAGGGGACTCAGCCCCAGCATTTT	CASSPSQGTQPQHF
TRBV6-5	-	TRBJ1-5	-	TGTGCCAGCGGGCTCACCGCCAATCAGCCCCAGCATTTT	CASGLTANQPQHF
TRBV27	-	TRBJ1-1	-	TGTGCCAGCAGTTTGGGGGTGGGCACTGAAGCTTTCTTT	CASSLGVGTEAFF
TRBV29-1	TRBD1	TRBJ2-3	-	TGCAGCGTTGACCCCGGACAGGGGGCAAGTACAGATACGCAGTATTTT	CSVDPGQGASTDTQYF
TRBV20-1	-	TRBJ2-5	-	TGCAGTGGTAAGGCCGAAGAGACCCAGTACTTC	CSGKAEETQYF
TRBV7-9	-	TRBJ2-7	-	TGTGCCAGCAGCTTACAGGAAAAGGAGTACGAGCAGTACTTC	CASSLQEKEYEQYF
TRBV6-6	-	TRBJ2-1	few	TGTGCCAGCCTCGGCACCGGGTTATACAATGAGCAGTTCTTC	CASLGTGLYNEQFF
TRBV5-1	-	TRBJ2-7	-	TGCGCCAGCAGCTTAGACGTTGAGCAGTACTTC	CASSLDVEQYF
TRBV18	-	TRBJ2-7	-	TGTGCCAGCTCACCGGGGGACGGAGCCTACGAGCAGTACTTC	CASSPGDGAYEQYF
TRBV7-9	TRBD2	TRBJ2-5	-	TGTGCCAGCAGCTCCGGGGGACTAGCGGGAGAGACCCAGTACTTC	CASSSGGLAGETQYF
TRBV6-1	-	TRBJ2-7	once	TGTGCCAGCAAGACGGTGTCTGCCTACGAGCAGTACTTC	CASKTVSAYEQYF
TRBV5-1	TRBD2	TRBJ2-1	-	TGCGCCAGCAGCTGGGGGGATAGCGGGAGTCAGGGTGAGCAGTTCTTC	CASSWGDSGSQGEQFF
TRBV20-1	-	TRBJ1-1	-	TGCAGTGTTGTCCCTTACACTGAAGCTTTCTTT	CSVVPYTEAFF
TRBV6-1	-	TRBJ1-5	-	TGTGCCAGCAGTGCCGCGGGGTCATCCAAGGGTAGCAATCAGCCCCAGCATTTT	CASSAAGSSKGSNQPQHF
TRBV7-2	-	TRBJ2-7	-	TGTGCCAGCAGCTACTACGGGCCTACCTACGAGCAGTACTTC	CASSYYGPTYEQYF
TRBV11-2	-	TRBJ1-2	-	TGTGCCAGCAGCCGGACGGCGAACATGGGCGGCTACACCTTC	CASSRTANMGGYTF
TRBV21-1	-	TRBJ2-7	-	TGTGCCAGCAGCAGACCGGGACAATACTTC	CASSRPGQYF
TRBV5-1	TRBD2	TRBJ2-1	-	TGCGCCAGCAGCTTTAGCGGGAGGGCCAACGAGCAGTTCTTC	CASSFSGRANEQFF
TRBV5-8	-	TRBJ2-1	-	TGTGCCAGCAGCTTCTTTGGGGGGAGCTCCTACAATGAGCAGTTCTTC	CASSFFGGSSYNEQFF
TRBV9	-	TRBJ1-5	once	TGTGCCAGCAGCGTAGGCCTGGGAAATAGCAATCAGCCCCAGCATTTT	CASSVGLGNSNQPQHF
TRBV6-5	-	TRBJ1-4	once	TGTGCCAGCAGTTACAGCGGGGGTGAAAAACTGTTTTTT	CASSYSGGEKLFF
TRBV6-5	TRBD1	TRBJ1-1	-	TGTGCCAGCAGTACGACAGGGAGGGCTGAAGCTTTCTTT	CASSTTGRAEAFF
TRBV10-3	-	TRBJ2-7	-	TGTGCCATCAGTGAGGGGCGGGAACGTACCTACGAGCAGTACTTC	CAISEGRERTYEQYF
TRBV27	TRBD2	TRBJ2-5	-	TGTGCCAGCAGCTCCTCCACTAGCGGCCAAGAGACCCAGTACTTC	CASSSSTSGQETQYF
TRBV9	TRBD1	TRBJ1-2	-	TGTGCCAGCAGCTCGGACAGGGTGGATGCGAACTATGGCTACACCTTC	CASSSDRVDANYGYTF
TRBV9	-	TRBJ2-5	once	TGTGCCAGCAGCGCCGGGGGGCCAAGCGAGACCCAGTACTTC	CASSAGGPSETQYF
TRBV5-1	-	TRBJ2-5	-	TGCGCCACCAGAGAGAGGAACCAAGAGACCCAGTACTTC	CATRERNQETQYF
TRBV14	-	TRBJ1-3	-	TGTGCCAGCCTCTCTGGAAACACCATATATTTT	CASLSGNTIYF
TRBV19	-	TRBJ2-1	few	TGTGCCAGTACTTTTGGTCCCGGACTCAATGAGCAGTTCTTC	CASTFGPGLNEQFF
TRBV20-1	-	TRBJ1-1	-	TGCAGTGCTACTCCAAAAACTGAAGCTTTCTTT	CSATPKTEAFF
TRBV5-1	TRBD2	TRBJ2-2	-	TGCGCCAGCAGCTTGGCTGCTAGCGGGAGGGCCGGGGAGCTGTTTTTT	CASSLAASGRAGELFF
TRBV4-2	-	TRBJ2-6	-	TGTGCCAGCAGCCAAGTGGTAGGTTCCTCTGGGGCCAACGTCCTGACTTTC	CASSQVVGSSGANVLTF
TRBV6-1	-	TRBJ2-2	-	TGTGCCAGCAGTGAAAACGATTTTACCGGGGAGCTGTTTTTT	CASSENDFTGELFF
TRBV11-2	-	TRBJ2-7	-	TGTGCCAGCAGCTTAGTTGGCTACGAGCAGTACTTC	CASSLVGYEQYF
TRBV27	-	TRBJ2-2	-	TGTGCCAGCAGCACCCAGAGAACTGGGGAGCTGTTTTTT	CASSTQRTGELFF
TRBV14	-	TRBJ2-7	-	TGTGCCAGCAGCCAGGGACATGCCAGCGGTTTGGGAGAGCAGTACTTC	CASSQGHASGLGEQYF
TRBV28	-	TRBJ1-4	-	TGTGCCAGCAGTTTATCGGGCAGGGAGGAAAAACTGTTTTTT	CASSLSGREEKLFF
TRBV6-5	-	TRBJ2-2	-	TGTGCCAGCAGTTACTCTGTTCTGAACACCGGGGAGCTGTTTTTT	CASSYSVLNTGELFF
TRBV7-9	-	TRBJ1-5	once	TGTGCCAGCAGCTTCCCGGGGGGCAATCAGCCCCAGCATTTT	CASSFPGGNQPQHF
TRBV19	TRBD1	TRBJ2-7	-	TGTGCCAGTAGTATCTCCGGGACAGGGGCCCACGAGCAGTACTTC	CASSISGTGAHEQYF
TRBV5-1	-	TRBJ1-4	-	TGCGCCAGCAGCTTAGATTCGCGTAATGAAAAACTGTTTTTT	CASSLDSRNEKLFF
TRBV5-1	TRBD2	TRBJ2-7	-	TGCGCCAGCAGCCTGGGGGGGACTAGCTCCTACGAGCAGTACTTC	CASSLGGTSSYEQYF
TRBV19	-	TRBJ2-6	-	TGTGCCAGTGGACGAGCAGGGGGGGCCAACGTCCTGACTTTC	CASGRAGGANVLTF
TRBV15	TRBD1	TRBJ2-5	-	TGTGCCACCAGCGGACAGGTCCTCCCACAAGAGACCCAGTACTTC	CATSGQVLPQETQYF
TRBV19	-	TRBJ1-1	-	TGTGCCAGTAGTATCGGCAACACTGAAGCTTTCTTT	CASSIGNTEAFF
TRBV5-6	TRBD2	TRBJ2-7	-	TGTGCCAGCAGCTTGTACGGGAGGAGCTCCTACGAGCAGTACTTC	CASSLYGRSSYEQYF
TRBV2	-	TRBJ1-1	-	TGTGCCAGCCCTCCAGGGGTGAACACTGAAGCTTTCTTT	CASPPGVNTEAFF
TRBV15	TRBD2	TRBJ2-1	-	TGTGCCACCAGCGACACCGGGACTAGCGGCTACAATGAGCAGTTCTTC	CATSDTGTSGYNEQFF
TRBV30	TRBD1	TRBJ1-4	-	TGTGCCTGGAGTGACAACAGGGGTGGTGAAAAACTGTTTTTT	CAWSDNRGGEKLFF
TRBV5-1	-	TRBJ1-5	medium-sized	TGCGCCAGCAGCTTGGGGGACCTCCCCAATCAGCCCCAGCATTTT	CASSLGDLPNQPQHF
TRBV7-9	-	TRBJ2-7	-	TGTGCCAGCAGCCTATCCCCGTGGCTCCCTCTCGAGCAGTACTTC	CASSLSPWLPLEQYF
TRBV7-2	TRBD2	TRBJ2-7	-	TGTGCCAGCAGCTTCCCGGCGGGAGAAGGGCGGCGGGAGCAGTACTTC	CASSFPAGEGRREQYF
TRBV5-1	-	TRBJ2-1	-	TGCGCCAGCAGCTTTTATTTCGACAGTTACAATGAGCAGTTCTTC	CASSFYFDSYNEQFF